This T cell receptor beta chain is from a study of cytomegalovirus exposure and HLA in healthy donors. The PCR employed 60 Vbeta primers together with 13 Jbeta primers. Generated by immunoSEQ multiplex PCR, the TCRdb table keeps only in-frame clones and is missing some. Of about 130,000 clones in the sample, about 77% are singletons; the top ten hold around 1.2%. The germline V and J ends were trimmed by 4 bases and 9 bases, with 15 bases remaining between them. The CDR3 extends over 13 amino acids. Germline lookup yields CDR1 MNHNS and CDR2 SASEGT. This clone has just a few counts. The chain uses TRBV6-1 and TRBJ1-1; possibly TRBD1 for D (6 bases). The TCR comes from a man in his fifties or sixties in good health and CMV-seronegative. The sample was PBMCs. CDR3 in amino acids: CASSGTGRVKAFF. The CDR3 DNA sequence: TGTGCCAGCAGTGGAACAGGGCGGGTTAAAGCTTTCTTT.